This TCR beta chain was retrieved from a study of cytomegalovirus exposure and HLA in healthy donors. As for this clone: Its antigen is not known.

Findings of the study overall: According to a subsequent analysis, TCR clusters from the first cohort were inclined to appear together in the 110 or so validation repertoires. Testing in vitro showed a few CMV-associated chains specific for CMV antigens.

Profiling relied on immunoSEQ multiplex PCR, and the TCRdb table lists in-frame clones only, not all of them. Of under 150,000 clones listed, around 84% were seen once; the top ten hold roughly 9.4%. This CDR3 contains 13 residues. CDR1 SGHRS and CDR2 YFSETQ come from the germline V gene. With 2 bases removed from V and 1 base from J, the gap between germline ends came to 6 bases. The rearrangement links TRBV5-1 to TRBJ1-1; D is unclear. Sequenced: PBMCs. This TCR derives from a man aged 18 to 29 in good health and CMV-seropositive. CDR3 coding DNA: TGCGCCAGCAGCTTAGAGGGGAACACTGAAGCTTTCTTT. Its translation is CASSLEGNTEAFF.